A single sample is the source of the 4 T cell receptor beta chains below, sequenced in a study of beta chain features in type 1 diabetes. All of the isolated RNA was reverse transcribed, so expressed TCRB transcripts were sequenced. Sequencing was performed with immunoSEQ multiplex PCR; in TCRdb, only in-frame clones are kept and a portion is missing. Counted here are 20,000 to 25,000 clones, over 60% occurring once; the ten biggest clones make up roughly 2%. What was sequenced was Tregs from blood. These receptors were taken from a woman in her 40s in good health.

The chain uses TRBV9 and TRBJ1-2; D gene ambiguous. Trimming removed 3 bases at V and 8 bases at J, with 14 bases between. Germline V gene sequence: CDR1 SGDLS, CDR2 YYNGEE. This CDR3 is built from 13 residues. CDR3 sequence reads: CASSGGGLGGYTF. CDR3 sequence (DNA): TGTGCCAGCAGCGGAGGAGGGCTTGGAGGCTACACCTTC.

The rearrangement joins TRBV9 to TRBJ1-1; 9 bases are a match to TRBD1. The CDR3 extends over 15 amino acids. V was clipped by 4 bases and J by 2 bases; unmatched bases: 6. Germline values: CDR1 SGDLS, CDR2 YYNGEE. The CDR3 loop reads CASSTRDRVNTEAFF. The CDR3 DNA reads as TGTGCCAGCAGCACCCGGGACAGGGTTAACACTGAAGCTTTCTTT. The full variable domain, in which reference TRBV9 and TRBJ1-1 provide the parts outside the CDR3, is DSGVTQTPKHLITATGQRVTLRCSPRSGDLSVYWYQQSLDQGLQFLIQYYNGEERAKGNILERFSAQQFPDLHSELNLSSLELGDSALYFCASSTRDRVNTEAFFGQGTRLTVV.

CDR3 sequence: CSVDSPGGGLQSYNEQFF. In DNA, the CDR3 is TGCAGCGTTGACTCCCCGGGGGGGGGCCTTCAGTCCTACAATGAGCAGTTCTTC. This chain connects TRBV29-1 to TRBJ2-1; 8 bases are shared with TRBD2. Per the germline V gene, CDR1 is SQVTM and CDR2 is ANQGSEA. The V gene end was trimmed by 3 bases and the J gene end by 1 base; junction bases not matched to a gene: 14. This CDR3 contains 18 residues.

The rearrangement uses TRBV6-5 and TRBJ2-5; tentative D call: TRBD2 (5 bases). The last part of the DNA fits TRBJ2-7 better; the J call may be wrong. The CDR3 runs 13 residues. Germline CDR1 MNHEY, CDR2 SVGAGI. DNA of the CDR3: TGTGCCAGCAGTCTAAACGGGGTTTACGAGCAGTACTTC. The encoded protein is CASSLNGVYEQYF.